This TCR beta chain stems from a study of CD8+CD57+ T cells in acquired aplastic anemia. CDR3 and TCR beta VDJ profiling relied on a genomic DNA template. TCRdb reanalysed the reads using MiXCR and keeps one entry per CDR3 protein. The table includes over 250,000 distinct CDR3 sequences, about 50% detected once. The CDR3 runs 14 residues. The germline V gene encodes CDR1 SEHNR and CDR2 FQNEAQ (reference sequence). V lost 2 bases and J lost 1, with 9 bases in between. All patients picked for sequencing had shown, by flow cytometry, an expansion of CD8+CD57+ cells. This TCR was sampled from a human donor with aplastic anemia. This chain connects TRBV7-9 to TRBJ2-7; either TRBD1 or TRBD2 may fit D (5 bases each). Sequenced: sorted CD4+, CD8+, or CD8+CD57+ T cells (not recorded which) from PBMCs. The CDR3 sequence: CASSLPGTSYEQYF. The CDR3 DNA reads TGTGCCAGCAGCTTACCAGGGACGTCCTACGAGCAGTACTTC.